The 19 T cell receptor beta chains below come from one sample, sequenced in a study of blood T cell repertoires in COVID-19. Only in-frame clones appear in the TCRdb table, and some are missing; sequencing was by immunoSEQ multiplex PCR. The sample has tens of thousands of clones, approximately 80% seen once; the top ten hold about 6.2%. Specimen: peripheral blood. The receptors were gathered from a human donor in a cohort sampled during active or convalescent COVID-19.

This clone was recorded only once. This chain links TRBV6-4 with TRBJ2-1; maybe TRBD1 (6 bases). V lost 7 bases to trimming and J lost 6 bases, with 16 bases between them. This CDR3 is 14 amino acids long. Germline-derived CDR1 and CDR2 are MRHNA and SNTAGT. The CDR3 is CASMPDSAGNEQFF. CDR3 DNA sequence: TGTGCCAGCATGCCGGACAGCGCGGGCAATGAGCAGTTCTTC.

This sequence joins TRBV30 and TRBJ2-5; 11 bases agree with TRBD2. The germline V gene encodes CDR1 GTSNPN and CDR2 SVGIG (reference sequence). The CDR3 loop spans 16 amino acids. Germline trimming cut 3 bases from V and 5 bases from J; bases unmatched to any gene: 11. This CDR3 reads CAWSPGTSGRGETQYF. The CDR3 nucleotides read TGTGCCTGGAGCCCCGGGACTAGCGGTCGCGGGGAGACCCAGTACTTC.

This chain joins TRBV6-2 or TRBV6-3 and TRBJ1-5; maybe TRBD1 (5 bases). CDR3 length equals 14 residues. CDR1 is MNHEY, CDR2 SVGEGT, per germline. Trimming took off 2 bases at V and 2 bases at J, with 7 bases between the two ends. The CDR3 DNA sequence: TGTGCCAGCAGTTACGTAGGGGGCAATCAGCCCCAGCATTTT. Protein sequence: CASSYVGGNQPQHF.

V gene TRBV27 combines with J gene TRBJ1-1; D is perhaps TRBD1 (5 bases). The CDR3 runs 15 residues. The ends were cut back, 5 bases at V and 5 bases at J, with 18 bases in the middle. Germline-derived CDR1 and CDR2 are MNHEY and SMNVEV (reference sequence). CDR3 coding DNA: TGTGCCAGCAGTCCGCGACAGCGTTGGTGGACTGAAGCTTTCTTT. Encoded protein: CASSPRQRWWTEAFF.

CDR3 loop: CASSLGQGVTYEQYF. The CDR3 DNA follows: TGTGCCAGCAGCTTGGGGCAGGGTGTGACCTACGAGCAGTACTTC. This chain links TRBV5-6 with TRBJ2-7; perhaps TRBD1 as D (5 bases). V lost 0 bases and J 2 bases, leaving 12 bases between the germline ends. This CDR3 spans 15 amino acids. From germline, CDR1 is SGHDT and CDR2 YYEEEE. Drawing the rest from reference TRBV5-6 and TRBJ2-7, the complete variable domain is DAGVTQSPTHLIKTRGQQVTLRCSPKSGHDTVSWYQQALGQGPQFIFQYYEEEERQRGNFPDRFSGHQFPNYSSELNVNALLLGDSALYLCASSLGQGVTYEQYFGPGTRLTVT.

This chain uses TRBV18 with TRBJ2-7; maybe TRBD1 (6 bases). Germline CDR1 reads KGHSH; CDR2 reads LQKENI. This CDR3 comprises 12 residues. V lost 6 bases to trimming and J lost 4 bases, with 10 bases between them. The CDR3 DNA is TGTGCCAGCTCGGGGCAGGGGTACGAGCAGTACTTC. Translating gives CASSGQGYEQYF.

This chain joins TRBV5-6 and TRBJ1-5, with 7 nucleotides matching TRBD1. CDR1 and CDR2 from the germline V gene are SGHDT and YYEEEE. Germline trimming cut 2 bases from V and 5 bases from J; bases unmatched to any gene: 7. This CDR3 comprises 15 residues. The CDR3 here is CASSLHQGGDQPQHF. The CDR3 DNA is TGTGCCAGCAGCTTACACCAAGGGGGCGATCAGCCCCAGCATTTT.

CDR3 nucleotide sequence: TGTGCCAGCAGCCTGGGTGGCACAGGGGCCACTGAAGCTTTCTTT. Its translation is CASSLGGTGATEAFF. The chain links TRBV5-4 to TRBJ1-1; 7 bases match TRBD1. This CDR3 comprises 15 residues. Germline CDR1 and CDR2: SGHNT and YYREEE (reference sequence). After removal of 4 bases from V and 4 bases from J, the junction contained 10 bases not matched to a gene.

The CDR3 nucleotides are TGTGCCAGCAGTGAAGCGAGGAGTGCAGGGGGCGAGACCCAGTACTTC. It specifies CASSEARSAGGETQYF. This rearrangement joins TRBV6-1 to TRBJ2-5; TRBD1 agrees at 8 bases. Germline-derived CDR1 and CDR2 are MNHNS and SASEGT. V was pared by 0 bases and J by 5 bases, with 8 bases of the junction left unmatched. CDR3 length: 16 residues.

The genes are TRBV20-1 and TRBJ2-3, with 8 bases that match TRBD2. The CDR3 is 15 amino acids. The V segment lost 3 bases and the J segment 2 bases; nucleotides outside the gene matches: 7. Looked up from germline, CDR1 is DFQATT and CDR2 is SNEGSKA (reference sequence). CDR3 sequence (DNA): TGCAGTGCTAGTTCTATAGCGGGGATCACAGATACGCAGTATTTT. Translation: CSASSIAGITDTQYF.

This chain uses TRBV6-5 with TRBJ1-4; no firm D call. Per germline, CDR1 MNHEY and CDR2 SVGAGI. Trimming shortened V by 4 bases and J by 10 bases, and 19 bases separated the two germline ends. The CDR3 runs to 15 residues. CDR3 amino acids: CASSSRTGDWGKLFF. Here the CDR3 DNA reads TGTGCCAGCAGTTCCCGGACTGGCGATTGGGGAAAACTGTTTTTT.

This sequence joins TRBV18 and TRBJ2-5; 8 bases agree with TRBD2. CDR3 length: 17 amino acids. The trim removed 1 base at V and 0 bases at J, leaving 7 bases unmatched. Germline CDR1 and CDR2: KGHSH and LQKENI. In DNA, the CDR3 is TGTGCCAGCTCACCACGGGCTAGCGGGTTGTACCAAGAGACCCAGTACTTC. As protein: CASSPRASGLYQETQYF.

This clone was recorded once. The chain is built from TRBV9 and TRBJ2-5, with a tentative D call TRBD1 (5 bases). The CDR3 contains 14 residues. Germline-derived CDR1 and CDR2 are SGDLS and YYNGEE. The germline V and J ends were trimmed by 4 bases and 1 base, with 11 bases remaining between them. The CDR3 sequence: CASSTRQTQETQYF. CDR3 coding DNA: TGTGCCAGCAGCACGAGACAGACCCAAGAGACCCAGTACTTC.

The genes are TRBV5-4 and TRBJ1-2; TRBD1 aligns across 9 bases. The CDR3 extends over 14 amino acids. Losses at the gene ends were 0 bases for V and 8 bases for J; bases not matched to a gene: 5. The germline V gene has CDR1 SGHNT and CDR2 YYREEE (reference sequence). The CDR3 DNA follows: TGTGCCAGCAGCTTGGCCGGGACAGGGAGGGGCTACACCTTC. Translating gives CASSLAGTGRGYTF.

The rearrangement uses TRBV5-6 and TRBJ2-7; no clear D gene. The CDR3 spans 15 residues. Germline V gives CDR1 SGHDT, CDR2 YYEEEE. V lost 0 bases to trimming and J lost 2 bases, with 12 bases between them. The CDR3 spells CASSLASTATYEQYF. CDR3 DNA: TGTGCCAGCAGCTTGGCTTCTACCGCGACCTACGAGCAGTACTTC.

This chain connects TRBV6-5 to TRBJ1-2; 10 nucleotides agree with TRBD1. From germline, CDR1 is MNHEY and CDR2 SVGAGI. V shed 7 bases, J shed 2 bases, and the junction held 7 bases outside the gene matches. This CDR3 has 15 amino acids. The CDR3 DNA reads TGTGCCAGCACCGGTGGACAGGGGGAGAACTATGGCTACACCTTC. Its protein is CASTGGQGENYGYTF.

Comment on this clone: Other DNA variants within this sample encode the same CDR3. This chain's CDR3 is CASSLGGGYEQYF. As DNA, the CDR3 is TGTGCCAGCAGCTTAGGGGGGGGGTACGAGCAGTACTTC. This sequence joins TRBV7-2 and TRBJ2-7, with 7 bases lining up with TRBD2. This CDR3 has 13 residues. Germline-derived CDR1 and CDR2 are SGHTA and FQGNSA. J was trimmed by 4 bases and V by 1 base; bases with no gene match: 1.

The V call is TRBV13, the J call TRBJ1-2; the match to TRBD1 covers 8 bases. The V gene end was trimmed by 2 bases and the J gene end by 2 bases; junction bases not matched to a gene: 1. Germline V lookup: CDR1 PRHDT, CDR2 FYEKMQ (reference sequence). This CDR3 is 14 amino acids long. CDR3 in amino acids: CASSLRQGNYGYTF. The DNA for the CDR3 is TGTGCCAGCAGCTTACGACAGGGGAACTATGGCTACACCTTC.

The rearrangement uses TRBV11-2 and TRBJ2-1; 11 bases match TRBD2. Germline V lookup: CDR1 SGHAT, CDR2 FQNNGV. The CDR3 runs to 14 residues. Unmatched junction bases numbered 5, after V lost 4 bases and J lost 9 bases. In nucleotides, the CDR3 is TGTGCCAGCAGCTATAGCGGGGGGGCGTTTGAGCAGTTCTTC. Translated, it gives CASSYSGGAFEQFF.